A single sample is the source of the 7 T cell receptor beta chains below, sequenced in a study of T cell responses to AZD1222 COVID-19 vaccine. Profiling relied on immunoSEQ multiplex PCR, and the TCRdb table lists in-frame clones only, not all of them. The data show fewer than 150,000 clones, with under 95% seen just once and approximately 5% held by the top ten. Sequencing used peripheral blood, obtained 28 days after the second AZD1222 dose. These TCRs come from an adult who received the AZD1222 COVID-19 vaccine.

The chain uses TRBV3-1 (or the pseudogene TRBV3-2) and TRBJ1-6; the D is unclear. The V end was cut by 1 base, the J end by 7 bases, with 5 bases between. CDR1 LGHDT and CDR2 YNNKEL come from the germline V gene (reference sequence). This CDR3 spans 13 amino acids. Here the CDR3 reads CASSQVLNSPLHF. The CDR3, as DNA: TGTGCCAGCAGCCAAGTACTCAATTCACCCCTCCACTTT.

CDR3 in amino acids: CARPAGVLFRPEAFF. The CDR3 coding sequence is TGTGCCAGGCCCGCGGGGGTTCTATTTCGGCCTGAAGCTTTCTTT. The chain combines TRBV6-5 with TRBJ1-1, with a tentative D call TRBD1 (5 bases). Trimming cost V 9 bases and J 6 bases, with 23 bases left between them. The CDR3 loop spans 15 amino acids. Germline V gives CDR1 MNHEY, CDR2 SVGAGI.

The CDR3 region is CASSAGLAGHNEQFF. As DNA, the CDR3 is TGCGCCAGCAGCGCGGGACTAGCGGGGCACAATGAGCAGTTCTTC. The chain joins TRBV10-1 to TRBJ2-1, with 13 bases lining up with TRBD2. The CDR3 is 15 residues long. V lost 6 bases and J lost 5; bases outside the gene matches: 4. Looked up from germline, CDR1 is WNHNN and CDR2 is SYGVQD (reference sequence).

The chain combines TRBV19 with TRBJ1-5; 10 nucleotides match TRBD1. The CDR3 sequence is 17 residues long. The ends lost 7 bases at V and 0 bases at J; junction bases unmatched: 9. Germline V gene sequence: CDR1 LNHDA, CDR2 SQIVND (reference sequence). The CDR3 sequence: CASTTTGGQYSNQPQHF. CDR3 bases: TGTGCCAGTACCACGACAGGGGGCCAGTATAGCAATCAGCCCCAGCATTTT.

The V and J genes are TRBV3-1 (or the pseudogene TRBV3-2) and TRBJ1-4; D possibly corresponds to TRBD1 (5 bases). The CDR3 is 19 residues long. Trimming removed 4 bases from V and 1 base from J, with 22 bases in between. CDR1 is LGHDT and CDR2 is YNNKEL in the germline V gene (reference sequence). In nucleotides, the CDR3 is TGTGCCAGCAGCCCGCTCAGGGAAGGGCTCGCGGGAACTAATGAAAAACTGTTTTTT. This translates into CASSPLREGLAGTNEKLFF.

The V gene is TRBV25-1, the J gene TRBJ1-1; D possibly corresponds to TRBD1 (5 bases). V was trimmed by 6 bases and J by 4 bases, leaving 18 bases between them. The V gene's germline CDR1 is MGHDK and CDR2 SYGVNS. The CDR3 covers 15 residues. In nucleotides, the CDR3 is TGTGCCAGCAGCCGAATTGGGGGTAGTGGCACTGAAGCTTTCTTT. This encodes CASSRIGGSGTEAFF.

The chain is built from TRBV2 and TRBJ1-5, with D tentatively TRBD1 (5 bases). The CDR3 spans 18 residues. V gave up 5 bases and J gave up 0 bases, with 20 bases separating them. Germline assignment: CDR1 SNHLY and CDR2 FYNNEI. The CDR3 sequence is CASSIFLLGQYSNQPQHF. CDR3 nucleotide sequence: TGTGCCAGCAGTATCTTCTTGCTGGGGCAATATAGCAATCAGCCCCAGCATTTT.